This T cell receptor beta chain was sequenced during a study of Ad26.COV2.S vaccination and SARS-CoV-2 variants (dated by TCRdb to about 2021). For the study in its entirety: Donors in the vaccine arm were drawn from COV1001, a phase I-IIa trial of Ad26.COV2.S in healthy adults that was multicentre, randomized, double-blind and placebo-controlled. Trial participants were randomized into five groups of five: low-dose or high-dose Ad26.COV2.S given once or twice, or placebo on both occasions. Ad26.COV2.S was given intramuscularly at 5x10^10 or 1x10^11 viral particles, as a single shot or as two shots 56 days apart. Investigators remained blinded to trial group allocation during experiments and outcome assessment. Sequencing of the TCRbeta repertoire served to evaluate the specificity and breadth of SARS-CoV-2-reactive T cell receptors following Ad26.COV2.S vaccination. The TCR-sequenced set comprised approximately 32 samples: about 19 Ad26.COV2.S vaccine recipients, 5 placebo recipients and 8 SARS-CoV-2 convalescent individuals. The investigation overall reported the following: Non-spike TCR breadth was comparable between vaccine and placebo recipients, consistent with the vaccine containing only spike. Higher spike-specific TCR breadth was observed in Ad26.COV2.S recipients than in placebo recipients (P = 0.0014). Comparing responses between vaccine doses or regimens was not something the study was powered to do. The authors noted that total T cell responses may have been underestimated by the TCR breadth and depth analyses. After vaccination, spike-specific CD8+ and CD4+ T cell responses were reported to show substantial breadth.

The immunoSEQ Assay was the method used to sequence TCRbeta CDR3 regions. After extraction, genomic DNA underwent amplification by bias-controlled multiplex PCR, followed by high-throughput sequencing. The authors' analysis ran thus. Collapsing and filtering of sequences were performed to quantify the absolute abundance of each unique TCRbeta CDR3 region. T cell fraction was estimated by normalizing TCRbeta template counts to usable DNA, which was measured by amplifying reference genes present in all nucleated cells. Repertoire TCRs were annotated as SARS-CoV-2-specific by exact matching of V gene, CDR3 amino acid sequence and J gene to a known reactive TCR set. The reference SARS-CoV-2 TCR set was derived from MIRA and filtered for enrichment in COVID-19-positive ImmuneCODE repertoires, a step that removed public or cross-reactive TCRs. Using the MIRA antigens, annotated TCRs were further analysed by specific ORF or by position within an ORF. Breadth was defined as the number of annotated unique rearrangements divided by the total number of unique productive rearrangements, and depth was defined as the summed frequency of the annotated unique rearrangements. Two-sided Wilcoxon rank-sum tests were applied when comparing TCR breadth between groups. This is the immuneACCESS table as TCRdb keeps it, with only in-frame sequences that have V and J called. A part of the clones is gone; compared with another copy, unresolved V genes explain less than half, and the rest is unexplained. V, J and clone size were drawn from that table, and D and trimming were deduced from the DNA. In all, the sample holds roughly 420,000 clones, and 70% to 90% of those were seen once. The biggest ten clones account for 3.6% of the sample.

The intended sense of this specimen's treatment or condition label: over 15 received Ad26.COV2.S at low or high dose, single or two shots; about 5 received placebo; per-sample allocation not given. Repertoires of vaccine and placebo recipients were sequenced from samples taken on day 63 after the first injection. In Cohort 1b, roughly 26 adults aged 18-55 years were enrolled at a single site in Boston, USA, between 29 July and 7 August 2020. As a vaccine, Ad26.COV2.S was a replication-incompetent adenovirus type 26 vector that expressed a prefusion-stabilized SARS-CoV-2 spike protein derived from the original Wuhan strain. The germline V gene sets CDR1 to SGHNT and CDR2 to YENEEA. Between the V and J ends, shortened by 5 bases and 6 bases respectively, the junction contains 12 bases. From the cysteine through the phenylalanine, the CDR3 covers 13 amino acids. CDR3 DNA only is kept here, 39 bases in frame from base 1.

For this clone: What this receptor recognizes is not known. No base quality values were provided; no much bigger clone lies one nucleotide off.

The material was peripheral blood, obtained in a trial of Ad26.COV2.S vaccine versus placebo. This clonotype was sampled from a person between 18 and 65 years old who received the Ad26.COV2.S COVID-19 vaccine or a placebo. The sequence is built from TRBV11-3 and TRBJ2-3; TRBD1 is possibly the D segment (6 matching bases). The DNA sequence reads TGTGCCAGCAGCACCCAGGGGACCGATACGCAGTATTTT. The encoded protein is CASSTQGTDTQYF. Here the CDR3 is joined to the reference TRBV11-3 and TRBJ2-3 genes, and the full variable domain is: EAGVVQSPRYKIIEKKQPVAFWCNPISGHNTLYWYLQNLGQGPELLIRYENEEAVDDSQLPKDRFSAERLKGVDSTLKIQPAELGDSAVYLCASSTQGTDTQYFGPGTRLTVL.